The subject of this entry is one T cell receptor (beta chain). The CDR3 has 15 residues. V shed 3 bases and J 0 bases; nucleotides not matched to a gene: 3. Germline values: CDR1 SEHNR, CDR2 FQNEAQ (reference sequence). The data are from a study of blood T cell repertoires in COVID-19. About the study: PBMCs, B-cell-depleted T cells, or T cells provided the cDNA or gDNA that made up the material.

Study processing details: Amplification of reference gene primers was used by the study to estimate nucleated cell counts. Sequencing used immunoSEQ multiplex PCR; TCRdb keeps in-frame clones, though not all of them. That table gives V, J and clone size, and the DNA gave D and trimming. The data contain a few hundred thousand clones, roughly 87% of them singletons. Participants, about 18 to 90 years old, spanned under 30 US areas. Cohort allocation depended upon clinical history that participants reported. The rearrangement joins TRBV7-9 to TRBJ2-3; 7 bases are a match to TRBD1. The sequenced sample was PBMCs or T cells enriched from blood (not recorded which). This receptor was taken from a woman aged 25-40 years who had recovered from COVID-19. CDR3 coding DNA: TGTGCCAGCAGCTTGGGACAGACTAGCACAGATACGCAGTATTTT. Protein product: CASSLGQTSTDTQYF.